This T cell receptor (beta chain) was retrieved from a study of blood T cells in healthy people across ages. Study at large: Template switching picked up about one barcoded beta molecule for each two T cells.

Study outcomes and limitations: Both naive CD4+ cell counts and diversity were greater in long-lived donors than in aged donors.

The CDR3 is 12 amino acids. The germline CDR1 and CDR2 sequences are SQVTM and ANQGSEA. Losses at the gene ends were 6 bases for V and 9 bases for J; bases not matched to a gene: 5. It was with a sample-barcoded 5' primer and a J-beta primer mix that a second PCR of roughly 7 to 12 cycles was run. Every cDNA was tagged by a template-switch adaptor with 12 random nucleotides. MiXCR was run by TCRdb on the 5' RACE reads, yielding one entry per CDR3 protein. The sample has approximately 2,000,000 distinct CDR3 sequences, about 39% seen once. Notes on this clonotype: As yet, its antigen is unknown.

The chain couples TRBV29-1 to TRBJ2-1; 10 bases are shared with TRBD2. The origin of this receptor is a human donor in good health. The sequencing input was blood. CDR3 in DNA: TGCAGCGTCCTACTAGCGGGGCGTGAGCAGTTCTTC. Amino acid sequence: CSVLLAGREQFF.